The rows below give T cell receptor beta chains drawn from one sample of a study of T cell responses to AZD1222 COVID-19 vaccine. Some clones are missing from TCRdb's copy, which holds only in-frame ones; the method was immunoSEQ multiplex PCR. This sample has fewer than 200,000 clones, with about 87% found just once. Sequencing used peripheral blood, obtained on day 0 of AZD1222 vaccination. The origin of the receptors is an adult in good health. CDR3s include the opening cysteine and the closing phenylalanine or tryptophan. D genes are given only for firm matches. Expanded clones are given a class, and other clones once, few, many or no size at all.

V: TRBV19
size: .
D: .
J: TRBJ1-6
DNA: TGTGCCAGTAGTGGTCAGCCGGGATCACCCCTCCACTTT
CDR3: CASSGQPGSPLHF

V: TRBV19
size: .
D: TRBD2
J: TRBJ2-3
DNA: TGTGCCAGTAGTTTCTTGGGAGGGGTCACGCAGTATTTT
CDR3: CASSFLGGVTQYF

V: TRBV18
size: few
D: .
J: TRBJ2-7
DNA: TGTGCCAGCTCACCAGTTTCGACATTATCCTACGAGCAGTACTTC
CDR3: CASSPVSTLSYEQYF

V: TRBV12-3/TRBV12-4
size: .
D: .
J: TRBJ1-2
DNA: TGTGCCAGCAGCCTCCCGGGAGCCTATGGCTACACCTTC
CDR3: CASSLPGAYGYTF

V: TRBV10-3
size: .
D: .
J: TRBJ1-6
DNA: TGTGCCATCAGTGATAATGGGCGCTATAATTCACCCCTCCACTTT
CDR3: CAISDNGRYNSPLHF

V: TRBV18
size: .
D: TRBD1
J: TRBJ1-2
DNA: TGTGCCAGCTCAGGACTGGACAGGGGAAGAGGCTATGGCTACACCTTC
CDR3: CASSGLDRGRGYGYTF

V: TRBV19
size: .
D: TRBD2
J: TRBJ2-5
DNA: TGTGCCAGTAGTGAACCGGGGGGATCTCATTCGGAGACCCAGTACTTC
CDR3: CASSEPGGSHSETQYF

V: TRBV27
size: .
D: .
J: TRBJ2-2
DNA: TGTGCCAGCACCTCACTGAACACCGGGGAGCTGTTTTTT
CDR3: CASTSLNTGELFF

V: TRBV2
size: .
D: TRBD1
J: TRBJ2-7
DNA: TGTGCCAGCAGCACCAAACCGGGACAGGGGGCCCCTAGCTCCTACGAGCAGTACTTC
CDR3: CASSTKPGQGAPSSYEQYF

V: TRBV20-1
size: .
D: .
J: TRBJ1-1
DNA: TGCAGTGCTACGGGCCCCACTGAAGCTTTCTTT
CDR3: CSATGPTEAFF

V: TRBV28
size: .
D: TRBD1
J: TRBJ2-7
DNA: TGTGCCAGCAGCACCGGACAGGGTGGGTCCTACGAGCAGTACTTC
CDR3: CASSTGQGGSYEQYF

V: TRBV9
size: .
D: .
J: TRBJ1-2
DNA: TGTGCCAGCAGCGTAGTGGGAGCTAACTATGGCTACACCTTC
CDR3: CASSVVGANYGYTF

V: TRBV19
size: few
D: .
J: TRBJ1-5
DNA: TGTGCCAGTAGAAAGGGGTACAATCAGCCCCAGCATTTT
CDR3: CASRKGYNQPQHF

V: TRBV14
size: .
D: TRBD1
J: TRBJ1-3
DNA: TGTGCCAGCAACAGGGGCAGCTCTGGAAACACCATATATTTT
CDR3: CASNRGSSGNTIYF

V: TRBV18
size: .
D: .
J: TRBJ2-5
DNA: TGTGCCAGCTCACCACGGGGAAGACAGATTATACAAGAGACCCAGTACTTC
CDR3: CASSPRGRQIIQETQYF

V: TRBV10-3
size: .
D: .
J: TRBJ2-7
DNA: TGTGCCATCAGTGACCCGCCGAGGGGGGGGTTCTCCTACGAGCAGTACTTC
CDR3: CAISDPPRGGFSYEQYF

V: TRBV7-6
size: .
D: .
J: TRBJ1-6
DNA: TGTGCCAGCAGCTTAAACCGGGGAATTGGAAGTTCACCCCTCCACTTT
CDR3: CASSLNRGIGSSPLHF

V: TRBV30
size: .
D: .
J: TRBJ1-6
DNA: TGTGCCTGGGGCAGTTTCTCCTATAATTCACCCCTCCACTTT
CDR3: CAWGSFSYNSPLHF

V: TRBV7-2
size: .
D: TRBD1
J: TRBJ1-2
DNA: TGTGCCAGCAGTTATAGTACAGGGGACTATGGCTACACCTTC
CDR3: CASSYSTGDYGYTF

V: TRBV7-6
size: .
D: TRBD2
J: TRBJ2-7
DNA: TGTGCCAGCAGCTTACTTACCGGGACTAGTACCTCCCCCGCGTTGAACGAGCAGTACTTC
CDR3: CASSLLTGTSTSPALNEQYF

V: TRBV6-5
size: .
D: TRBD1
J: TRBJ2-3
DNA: TGTGCCAGCAGTTACGGGACAGGGGGCGCAAATACGCAGTATTTT
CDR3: CASSYGTGGANTQYF

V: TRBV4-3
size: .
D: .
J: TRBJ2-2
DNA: TGCGCCAGCAGCCAATCCGGTCTAGCGAGAACCGGGGAGCTGTTTTTT
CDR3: CASSQSGLARTGELFF

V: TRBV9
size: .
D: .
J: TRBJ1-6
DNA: TGTGCCAGCAGCGTAGATGGAAGAATTGAGAATTCACCCCTCCACTTT
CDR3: CASSVDGRIENSPLHF

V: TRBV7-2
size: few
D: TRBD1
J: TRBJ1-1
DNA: TGTGCCAGCAGCAGGACAGGGTCCCTAGAAGCTTTCTTT
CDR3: CASSRTGSLEAFF

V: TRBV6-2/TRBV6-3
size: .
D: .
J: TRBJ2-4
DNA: TGTGCCAGCAGTTACTCGGGGACACCAAACATTCAGTACTTC
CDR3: CASSYSGTPNIQYF

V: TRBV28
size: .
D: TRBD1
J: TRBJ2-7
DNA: TGTGCCAGCAACCTCGAACAGGGGCCCACCTACGAGCAGTACTTC
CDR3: CASNLEQGPTYEQYF

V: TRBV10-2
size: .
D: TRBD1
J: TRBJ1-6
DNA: TGCGCCACCCGGACAGGGGGAAGTTCACCCCTCCACTTT
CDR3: CATRTGGSSPLHF

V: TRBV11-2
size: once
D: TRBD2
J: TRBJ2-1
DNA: TGTGCCAGCAGCTTAATTATTGACGGGGGGGCTTACAATGAGCAGTTCTTC
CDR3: CASSLIIDGGAYNEQFF

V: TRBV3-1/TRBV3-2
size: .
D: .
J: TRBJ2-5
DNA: TGTGCCAGCAGCCCCACAGCCCCAGAGACCCAGTACTTC
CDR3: CASSPTAPETQYF

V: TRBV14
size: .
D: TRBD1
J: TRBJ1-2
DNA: TGTGCCAGCAGCCCCCCCTCCGGGACAGGGGATTTTGGCTACACCTTC
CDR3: CASSPPSGTGDFGYTF

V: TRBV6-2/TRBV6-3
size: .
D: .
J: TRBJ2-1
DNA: TGTGCCAGCAGCTTACGTGGTGAGCAGTTCTTC
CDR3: CASSLRGEQFF

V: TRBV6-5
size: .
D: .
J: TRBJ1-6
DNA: TGTGCCAGCAGGGGGCCGGTCGCGTTTTCACCCCTCCACTTT
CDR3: CASRGPVAFSPLHF

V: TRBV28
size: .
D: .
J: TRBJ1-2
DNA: TGTGCCACCCGGGGGGGCAGCTATGGCTACACCTTC
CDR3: CATRGGSYGYTF

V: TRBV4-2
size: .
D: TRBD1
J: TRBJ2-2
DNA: TGTGCCAGCAGCCAAGCTCCCGGGACAGAGTATCTGAGATTCACCGGGGAGCTGTTTTTT
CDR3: CASSQAPGTEYLRFTGELFF

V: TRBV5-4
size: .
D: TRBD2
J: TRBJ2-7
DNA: TGTGCCAGCAGTCCCCGGACTAGCGGGAGCTCCTACGAGCAGTACTTC
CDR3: CASSPRTSGSSYEQYF

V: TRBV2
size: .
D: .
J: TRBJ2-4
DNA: TGTGCCAGCAGTGAATCTTCGGCCATTCAGTACTTC
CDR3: CASSESSAIQYF

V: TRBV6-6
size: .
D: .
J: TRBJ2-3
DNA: TGTGCCAGCAGTGGATTGGGGCCCCCAGATACGCAGTATTTT
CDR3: CASSGLGPPDTQYF

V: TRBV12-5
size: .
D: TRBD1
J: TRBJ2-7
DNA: TGTGCTAGTGCCAGGGACAGGGGGCTATCTTACGAGCAGTACTTC
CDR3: CASARDRGLSYEQYF

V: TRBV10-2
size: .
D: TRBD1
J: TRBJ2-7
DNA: TGCGCCAGCAGAAATGGACAGGGCCTCTCCTACGAGCAGTACTTC
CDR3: CASRNGQGLSYEQYF

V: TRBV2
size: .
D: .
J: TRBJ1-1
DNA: TGTGCCAGCAAGTACCAGTTGAACACTGAAGCTTTCTTT
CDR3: CASKYQLNTEAFF

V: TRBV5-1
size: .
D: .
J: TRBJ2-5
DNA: TGCGCCAGCATCACCCTGGGCCAAGAGACCCAGTACTTC
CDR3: CASITLGQETQYF

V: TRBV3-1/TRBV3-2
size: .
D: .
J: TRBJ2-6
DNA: TGTGCCAGCAGCCAAGATGAGTCCGACTCTGGGGCCAACGTCCTGACTTTC
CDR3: CASSQDESDSGANVLTF

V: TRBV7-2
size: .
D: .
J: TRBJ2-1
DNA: TGTGCCAGCAGCTTAAGGGTGGGGGAGCTTGGGCTGGAGTTCTTC
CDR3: CASSLRVGELGLEFF

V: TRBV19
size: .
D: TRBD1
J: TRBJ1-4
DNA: TGTGCCAGCCGGACAGGGGACGCTAATGAAAAACTGTTTTTT
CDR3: CASRTGDANEKLFF

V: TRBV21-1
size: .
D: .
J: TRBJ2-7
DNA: TGTGCCAGCAGCACCGAGACAGGGATGGGGGGTAACTACGAGCAGTACTTC
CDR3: CASSTETGMGGNYEQYF

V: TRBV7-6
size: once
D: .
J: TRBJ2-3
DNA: TGTGCCAGCAGCTCAAGTCGGACGCAGTATTTT
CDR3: CASSSSRTQYF

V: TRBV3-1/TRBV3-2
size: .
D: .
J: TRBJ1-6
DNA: TGTGCCAGCAGCCCGCGGGCAGGCGGAAGCTCCTATAATTCACCCCTCCACTTT
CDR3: CASSPRAGGSSYNSPLHF

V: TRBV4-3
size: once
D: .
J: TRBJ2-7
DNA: TGCGCCAGCAGCAAACAGACCCGGGACTCGCAGACCTACGAGCAGTACTTC
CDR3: CASSKQTRDSQTYEQYF

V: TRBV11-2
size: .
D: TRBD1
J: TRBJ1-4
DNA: TGTGCCAGCAGCTTCCCCAGGGGGCAGAATGAAAAACTGTTTTTT
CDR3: CASSFPRGQNEKLFF

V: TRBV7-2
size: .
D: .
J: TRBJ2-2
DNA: TGTGCCAGCAGCTTAATGCAGGCCGGGCGGGAGCTGTTTTTT
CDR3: CASSLMQAGRELFF

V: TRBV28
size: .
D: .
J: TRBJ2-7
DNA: TGTGCCAGCAGTTTAACGAACTCCTACGAGCAGTACTTC
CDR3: CASSLTNSYEQYF

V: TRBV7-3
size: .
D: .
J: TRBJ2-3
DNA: TGTGCCAGCAGCACCCTCGCCGCAGGCACAGATACGCAGTATTTT
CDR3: CASSTLAAGTDTQYF